The source of this T cell receptor beta chain is a study of T cell responses to AZD1222 COVID-19 vaccine. Study conclusions and caveats: All repertoire sampling was performed exclusively after the peak T cell response. It should be noted that donors were predominantly white British and more often female, and clonal diversity was possibly underestimated.

The CDR3 is made up of 14 amino acids. CDR1 and CDR2 (germline): SGHRS, YFSETQ. Trimming shortened V by 3 bases and J by 4 bases, and 11 bases separated the two germline ends. Generated by immunoSEQ multiplex PCR, the TCRdb table keeps only in-frame clones and is missing some. Of 200,000 or so clones in the sample, 75% to 90% were seen once. Worth noting for this clone: Its antigen remains unidentified.

Here the sequenced sample was peripheral blood, taken on day 0 of MenACWY control vaccination. This TCR was recovered from an adult in good health. V and J are TRBV5-1 and TRBJ1-3; D is undetermined. The CDR3 loop reads CASSSSQPGNTIYF. The CDR3 DNA is TGCGCCAGCAGCTCTTCACAGCCAGGAAACACCATATATTTT.